The clone carrying this TCR beta chain showed up many times. The source of the sample is a study of neurological immune-mediated disorders. Libraries used 2 million unsorted PBMCs kept frozen in RNAlater. Every sequencing run generated over 170 million TCR-beta sequences from 15-18 subjects. TCRdb recomputed calls from the 5' RACE reads with MiXCR, one row per CDR3 protein. The sample records tens of thousands of distinct CDR3 sequences, approximately 4.4% being singletons. CDR1 SGHTA and CDR2 FQGNSA come from the germline V gene. V gave up 2 bases and J gave up 4 bases; unmatched junction bases: 10. The CDR3 loop spans 16 amino acids.

Sequenced: PBMCs. The chain is built from TRBV7-2 and TRBJ2-5, with 7 bases that match TRBD2. This receptor was identified in a man between 45 and 60 years old with multiple sclerosis. CDR3 loop: CASSLKGRREGETQYF. CDR3 in DNA: TGTGCCAGCAGCTTAAAGGGCAGAAGGGAGGGAGAGACCCAGTACTTC.